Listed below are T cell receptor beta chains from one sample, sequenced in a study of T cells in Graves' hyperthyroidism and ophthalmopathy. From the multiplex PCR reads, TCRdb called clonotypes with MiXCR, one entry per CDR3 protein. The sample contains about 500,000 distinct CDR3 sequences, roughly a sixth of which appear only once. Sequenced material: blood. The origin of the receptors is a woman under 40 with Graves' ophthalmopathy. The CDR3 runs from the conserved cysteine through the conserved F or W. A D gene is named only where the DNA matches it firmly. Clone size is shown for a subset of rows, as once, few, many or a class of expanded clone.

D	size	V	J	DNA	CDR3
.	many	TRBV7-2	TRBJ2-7	TGTGCCAGCAGAAGCGAACCTAACTACGAGCAGTACTTC	CASRSEPNYEQYF
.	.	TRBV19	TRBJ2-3	TGTGCCAGTAGTATAGATCTCGCCTCGGGGACATCAGATACGCAGTATTTT	CASSIDLASGTSDTQYF
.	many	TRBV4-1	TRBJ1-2	TGCGCCAGCAGCCAAGTTGATCTGGTGGTTCGCTATGGCTACACCTTC	CASSQVDLVVRYGYTF
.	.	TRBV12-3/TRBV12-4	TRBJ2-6	TGTGCCAGCAAGCCGACTGGGGCCAACGTCCTGACTTTC	CASKPTGANVLTF
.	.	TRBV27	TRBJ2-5	TGTGCCAGCAGTCCTCAGGCAACGGACAGTCAAGAGACCCAGTACTTC	CASSPQATDSQETQYF
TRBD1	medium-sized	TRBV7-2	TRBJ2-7	TGTGCCAGCAGCCCGTGGACAGGGGGCAACGAGCAGTACTTC	CASSPWTGGNEQYF
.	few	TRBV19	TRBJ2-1	TGTGCCAGTAGTCCAGCCCGGGGCTCCTACAATGAGCAGTTCTTC	CASSPARGSYNEQFF
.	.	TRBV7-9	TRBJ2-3	TGTGCCAGCAGCACCCAACTCACACAGGGTTTGATAGATACGCAGTATTTT	CASSTQLTQGLIDTQYF
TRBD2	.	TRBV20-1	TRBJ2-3	TGCAGTGCTCTTCTAGCGGGAACAGATACGCAGTATTTT	CSALLAGTDTQYF
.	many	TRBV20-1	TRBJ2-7	TGCAGTGCTAGGAAGCCAGCCGCCTACGAGCAGTACTTC	CSARKPAAYEQYF
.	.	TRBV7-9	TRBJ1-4	TGTGCCAGCACCCGACAAGAAAAACTGTTTTTT	CASTRQEKLFF
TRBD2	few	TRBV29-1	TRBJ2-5	TGCAGCGTAGGATTTAGCGGGCGCGGGGCGGAGACCCAGTACTTC	CSVGFSGRGAETQYF
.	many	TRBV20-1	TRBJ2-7	TGCAGTGCTAGAGATTCGGTTTCCTACGAGCAGTACTTC	CSARDSVSYEQYF
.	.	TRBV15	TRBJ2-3	TGTGCCACCAGCAGGGTTTGGGGAACTACCAGGGATACGCAGTATTTT	CATSRVWGTTRDTQYF
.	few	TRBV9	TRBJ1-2	TGTGCCAGCAGCGTGGAGCAAGTGGGCTATGGCTACACCTTC	CASSVEQVGYGYTF
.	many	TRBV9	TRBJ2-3	TGTGCCAGCAGTTTAGGGCTCACAGATACGCAGTATTTT	CASSLGLTDTQYF
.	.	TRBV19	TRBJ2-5	TGTGCCAGTAGTCCTCTAATCGGGACTGCACCTCTCCAAGAGACCCAGTACTTC	CASSPLIGTAPLQETQYF
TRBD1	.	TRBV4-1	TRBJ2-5	TGCGCCAGCAGCCAAGAAGATAGGACAGGGCAAGAGACCCAGTACTTC	CASSQEDRTGQETQYF
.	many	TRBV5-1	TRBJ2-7	TGCGCCAGCAGCTTGGTTGGTCGCACCTACGAGCAGTACTTC	CASSLVGRTYEQYF
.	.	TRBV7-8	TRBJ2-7	TGTGCCAGCAGCTTAGTGGGTGGCGGCCAATACGAGCAGTACTTC	CASSLVGGGQYEQYF
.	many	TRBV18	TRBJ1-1	TGTGCCAGCTCACCACCGGCAGGTGGAGCTTTCTTT	CASSPPAGGAFF
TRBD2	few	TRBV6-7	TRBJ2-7	TGTGCCAGCAGTTCTCGACTAGCGGGCGTCCCGAGCTCCTACGAGCAGTACTTC	CASSSRLAGVPSSYEQYF
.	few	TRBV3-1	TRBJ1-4	TGTGCCAGCAGCCAAGACCCCCCGGGGGCTAATGAAAAACTGTTTTTT	CASSQDPPGANEKLFF
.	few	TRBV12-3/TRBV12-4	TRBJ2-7	TGTGCCAGCAGGTCCCAACAGGTTGACCACGAGCAGTACTTC	CASRSQQVDHEQYF
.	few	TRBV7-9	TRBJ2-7	TGTGCCAGCAGTCCATTAGGGTGGGGGGCGAGCTCCTACGAGCAGTACTTC	CASSPLGWGASSYEQYF
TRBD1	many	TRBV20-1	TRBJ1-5	TGCAGTGCTCCGGACAGGGAAAATCAGCCCCAGCATTTT	CSAPDRENQPQHF
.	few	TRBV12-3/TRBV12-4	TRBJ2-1	TGTGCCAGCACTACGGGGAAGTCCCCCTACAATGAGCAGTTCTTC	CASTTGKSPYNEQFF
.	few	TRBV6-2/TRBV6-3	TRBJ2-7	TGTGCCAGCAGTTATGAGGGGGAGAAGTCCTACGAGCAGTACTTC	CASSYEGEKSYEQYF
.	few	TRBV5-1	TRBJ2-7	TGCGCCAGCAGCCGCCGACAACTAACCCACGAGCAGTACTTC	CASSRRQLTHEQYF
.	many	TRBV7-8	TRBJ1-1	TGTGCCAGCAGACCCACTAGGTTGAACACTGAAGCTTTCTTT	CASRPTRLNTEAFF
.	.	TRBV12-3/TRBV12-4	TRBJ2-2	TGTGCCAGCGAGGAATCGAACACCGGGGAGCTGTTTTTT	CASEESNTGELFF
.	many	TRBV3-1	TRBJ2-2	TGTGCCAGCACCGGCGTAACCGGGGAGCTGTTTTTT	CASTGVTGELFF
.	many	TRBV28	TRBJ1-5	TGTGCCAGCATTTATTTCAGGAAAAAGGGAAGCAATCAGCCCCAGCATTTT	CASIYFRKKGSNQPQHF
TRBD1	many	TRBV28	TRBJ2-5	TGTGCCAGCCTCGGGACAGTAGTAGAGACCCAGTACTTC	CASLGTVVETQYF
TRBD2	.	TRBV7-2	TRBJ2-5	TGTGCCAGCAGCTTACGGACCCTAGCGGGGCGGAGAGAGACCCAGTACTTC	CASSLRTLAGRRETQYF
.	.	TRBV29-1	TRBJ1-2	TGCAGCGTTGAAAAGGACATTAACTATGGCTACACCTTC	CSVEKDINYGYTF
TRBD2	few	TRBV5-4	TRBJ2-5	TGTGCCAGCAGCTTGTCGGGGGCACCAGGACTAGCGGCACAAGAGACCCAGTACTTC	CASSLSGAPGLAAQETQYF
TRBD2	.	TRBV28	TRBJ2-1	TGTGCCAGCAGTTTTCCTAGCGGGAGGGGATTCAATGAGCAGTTCTTC	CASSFPSGRGFNEQFF
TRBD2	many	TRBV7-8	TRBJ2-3	TGTGCCAGCAGCCGGGCACTAGCGGGAGATATTAGGACGCAGTATTTT	CASSRALAGDIRTQYF
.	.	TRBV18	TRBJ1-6	TGTGCCAGCTCACCAAAGGACGGGGACGGTTCACCCCTCCACTTT	CASSPKDGDGSPLHF
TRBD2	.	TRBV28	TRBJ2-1	TGTGCCAGCAGTCTCTACATAGCGGGAGATAAAGACAATGAGCAGTTCTTC	CASSLYIAGDKDNEQFF
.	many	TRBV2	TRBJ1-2	TGTGCCAGCAGTTTCAAGAGGGAAGCTAACTATGGCTACACCTTC	CASSFKREANYGYTF
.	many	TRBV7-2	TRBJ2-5	TGTGCCAGCAGCCGTCTCCCTAACCAAGAGACCCAGTACTTC	CASSRLPNQETQYF
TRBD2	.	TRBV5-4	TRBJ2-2	TGTGCCAGCAGCCCGACTAGCGGGAGGGCCAGCACCGGGGAGCTGTTTTTT	CASSPTSGRASTGELFF
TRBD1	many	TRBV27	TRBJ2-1	TGTGCCAGCAGACTAGACAGGGGGACATACAATGAGCAGTTCTTC	CASRLDRGTYNEQFF
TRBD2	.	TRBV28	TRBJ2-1	TGTGCCAGCACCCCAACCCTTTTAGCGGGAGGGCCTAAAAACAATGAGCAGTTCTTC	CASTPTLLAGGPKNNEQFF
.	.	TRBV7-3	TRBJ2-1	TGTGCCAGCAGCTTGGCCGGGGATTACAATGAGCGGTTCTTC	CASSLAGDYNERFF
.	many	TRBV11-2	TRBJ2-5	TGTGCCAGCAGCTTCCCGGGGCAAGAGACCCAGTACTTC	CASSFPGQETQYF
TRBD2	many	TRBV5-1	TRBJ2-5	TGCGCCAGCAGAGGAACGGGCGGGAGTGTACGAGAGACCCAGTACTTC	CASRGTGGSVRETQYF
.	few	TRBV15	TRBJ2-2	TGTGCCACCAGCAGAGATAAGGCCGGGGAGCTGTTTTTT	CATSRDKAGELFF
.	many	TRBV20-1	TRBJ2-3	TGCAGTGCTATAGCAATTCTCACAGATACGCAGTATTTT	CSAIAILTDTQYF
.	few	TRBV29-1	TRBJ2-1	TGCAGCGCTCCCCGGGACTACAATGAGCAGTTCTTC	CSAPRDYNEQFF
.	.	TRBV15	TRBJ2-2	TGTGCCACCAGCAGAGATGAGGGCGGGACCGGGGAGCTGTTTTTT	CATSRDEGGTGELFF
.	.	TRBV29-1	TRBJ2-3	TGCAGCGTGCCTATCGGGACTCAAATGGATACGCAGTATTTT	CSVPIGTQMDTQYF
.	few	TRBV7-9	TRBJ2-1	TGTGCCAGCAGCCTTTATTTATACAATGAGCAGTTCTTC	CASSLYLYNEQFF
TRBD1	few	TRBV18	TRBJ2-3	TGTGCCAGCTCACCATCCGGGACAGGGACCACAGATACGCAGTATTTT	CASSPSGTGTTDTQYF